The present entry profiles one TCR beta chain with its context. The antigen is unknown. Only in-frame clones appear in the TCRdb table, and some are missing; sequencing was by immunoSEQ multiplex PCR. The sample carries about 83,000 clones, roughly 98% recorded once. This CDR3 comprises 15 residues. Trimming removed 0 bases at V and 2 bases at J, with 9 bases between. Germline CDR1 and CDR2: SGHAT and FQNNGV. CD4+CD25+CD127- Tregs, CD4+CD25- non-Tregs, CD4 and CD8 cells were sorted. These data originate in a study of Tregs in tolerant kidney transplant recipients. Study context: The nonmyeloablative bone marrow transplants came from related graft donors, with transient mixed chimerism.

Regarding the study as a whole: Findings come from small patient numbers and require larger validation. The most relevant donor-specific Treg TCRbeta repertoire apparently came from expansion with activated donor B cells.

The sequence was collected from a human donor who received a combined kidney and bone marrow transplant. The input for sequencing was CD4+ T cells from blood, taken before the transplant. V gene TRBV11-2 combines with J gene TRBJ2-3; D not resolved. In DNA, the CDR3 is TGTGCCAGCAGCTTAGAAGGCGGATCCACAGATACGCAGTATTTT. Its protein is CASSLEGGSTDTQYF.